These 20 T cell receptor beta chains were sequenced from one sample in a study of blood T cells in healthy people across ages (dated by TCRdb to between 2014 and 2017). The library was generated by 5' RACE. The instrument given in TCRdb is Illumina HiSeq 2500. A second PCR of 7 to 11 cycles was performed with a sample-barcoded 5' primer and a J-beta primer mix. The public reads were quality trimmed at Q25 with fastp and then assembled into clones with MiXCR by TCRdb, keeping productive beta chains. Rows with one shared CDR3 protein collapse into an entry with the most common genes and DNA. This sample is represented by about 970,000 distinct CDR3 sequences; approximately 50% of them were singletons. 20% to 25% of the sample lies in the top ten. Sequences were obtained from blood. Source of these receptors: a woman aged 60-75 years in good health.

This clonotype showed up just a few times. The rearrangement links TRBV27 to TRBJ2-1, with a weak D call TRBD1 (5 bases). The ends were cut back, 4 bases at V and 0 bases at J, with 7 bases in the middle. This CDR3 has 14 amino acids. CDR1 MNHEY and CDR2 SMNVEV come from the germline V gene (reference sequence). CDR3 amino acids: CASSWQGSYNEQFF. The CDR3 region has the DNA TGTGCCAGCAGTTGGCAGGGCTCCTACAATGAGCAGTTCTTC.

The genes are TRBV28 and TRBJ2-5, with TRBD1 as a possible D gene (6 bases). The CDR3 is made up of 13 amino acids. Trimming took 5 bases from V and 5 from J, leaving 12 bases between them. Germline lookup yields CDR1 MDHEN and CDR2 SYDVKM. The chain's CDR3 is CASSRYRAETQYF. The DNA for the CDR3 is TGTGCCAGCAGTCGCTACAGGGCGGAGACCCAGTACTTC.

The chain employs TRBV9 and TRBJ2-7; the match to TRBD2 covers 14 bases. CDR1 and CDR2 from the germline V gene are SGDLS and YYNGEE. With 4 bases clipped from V and 3 bases from J, the junction kept 9 bases outside the gene matches. This CDR3 has 17 residues. The CDR3: CASSPGTSGSGLYEQYF. The CDR3 DNA sequence: TGTGCCAGCAGCCCCGGGACTAGCGGGAGTGGCCTCTACGAGCAGTACTTC.

This chain links TRBV7-9 with TRBJ1-5; 7 bases line up with TRBD1. CDR1 and CDR2 (germline): SEHNR, FQNEAQ (reference sequence). The CDR3 is 16 residues long. Losses at the gene ends were 5 bases for V and 4 bases for J; bases not matched to a gene: 11. The CDR3 region has the DNA TGTGCCAGCAGCCTAAACAGGGGAGGAGAGAATCAGCCCCAGCATTTT. Translating it yields CASSLNRGGENQPQHF.

The chain carries TRBV2 and TRBJ1-4; D is possibly TRBD1 (6 bases). V dropped 7 bases and J dropped 8 bases, with 11 bases sitting between them. Germline lookup yields CDR1 SNHLY and CDR2 FYNNEI. The CDR3 loop spans 12 amino acids. The CDR3, as DNA: TGTGCCAGCAAGGGGGACGGCGAAAAACTGTTTTTT. Its translation: CASKGDGEKLFF.

The sample holds a few counts of this clonotype. This chain connects TRBV7-9 to TRBJ2-7; possible D gene TRBD1, 6 bases. Germline V gene data show CDR1 as SEHNR and CDR2 as FQNEAQ (reference sequence). This CDR3 is 15 amino acids long. With 4 bases removed from V and 6 bases from J, the gap between germline ends came to 19 bases. CDR3 sequence: CASSSTGHPISEQYF. CDR3 nucleotides: TGTGCCAGCAGCTCAACGGGACACCCAATTAGCGAGCAGTACTTC.

The rearrangement joins TRBV4-3 to TRBJ2-3, with 11 nucleotides matching TRBD2. V gave up 4 bases and J gave up 4 bases; unmatched junction bases: 7. The germline gives CDR1 LGHNA, CDR2 YSLEER. This CDR3 comprises 16 residues. The CDR3 DNA follows: TGCGCCAGCAGCCGACTACTAGCGGGAGTGGCAGATACGCAGTATTTT. This encodes CASSRLLAGVADTQYF.

This clonotype came up a few times. The chain joins TRBV11-3 to TRBJ2-7; 10 bases are shared with TRBD2. The J call is uncertain, as TRBJ2-5 better fits the DNA end. Per germline, CDR1 SGHNT and CDR2 YENEEA. This CDR3 has 16 residues. The CDR3 spells CASSTHLAGAQETQYF. The CDR3 DNA is TGTGCCAGCAGCACCCACCTAGCGGGAGCTCAAGAGACCCAGTACTTC.

The V and J genes are TRBV18 and TRBJ2-5; the D call may be TRBD1 or TRBD2 (5 bases each). Per the germline V gene, CDR1 is KGHSH and CDR2 is LQKENI. The CDR3 covers 15 residues. Trimming shortened V by 1 base and J by 4 bases, and 13 bases separated the two germline ends. The CDR3 spells CASSPLVTGGETQYF. The CDR3 nucleotides are TGTGCCAGCTCACCACTAGTAACAGGAGGAGAGACCCAGTACTTC.

V usage is TRBV20-1 and J usage is TRBJ2-1; 13 positions agree with TRBD2. CDR1 is DFQATT, CDR2 SNEGSKA, per germline (reference sequence). The junction had 1 base not matched to a gene; V was cut back by 2 bases and J by 0 bases. The CDR3 extends over 16 amino acids. CDR3 nucleotides: TGCAGTGCTAGACGACTAGCGGGAGGCTCCTACAATGAGCAGTTCTTC. This translates into CSARRLAGGSYNEQFF.

The genes are TRBV6-2 or TRBV6-3 and TRBJ2-7, with 11 nucleotides matching TRBD2. In germline, CDR1 is MNHEY, CDR2 SVGEGT. V dropped 8 bases and J dropped 2; count of bases not matched to a gene: 8. The CDR3 runs to 15 residues. The CDR3 DNA follows: TGTGCCAGCCGAAAGGGGACTAGCGGCGCCTACGAGCAGTACTTC. Its translation is CASRKGTSGAYEQYF.

For this clonotype: A much larger clone lies a single base off, so this may be a read error. This chain connects TRBV3-1 to TRBJ2-3; D ambiguous. This CDR3 comprises 15 residues. Germline-derived CDR1 and CDR2 are LGHDT and YNNKEL (reference sequence). The CDR3 is CTSSPLSSSTDTQYF. CDR3 DNA sequence: TGTACCAGCAGCCCCCTTAGTTCAAGCACAGATACGCAGTATTTT.

J is TRBJ2-1 and V is TRBV20-1, with 7 bases lining up with TRBD2. The trim removed 1 base at V and 6 bases at J, leaving 21 bases unmatched. There are 19 residues in the CDR3. CDR1 is DFQATT, CDR2 SNEGSKA, per germline (reference sequence). The CDR3 loop is CSARASPWTPAGTGNEQFF. CDR3 bases: TGCAGTGCTAGAGCCAGTCCCTGGACTCCAGCGGGGACGGGCAATGAGCAGTTCTTC.

This clonotype has only a few counts. V is TRBV27 and J is TRBJ2-1; TRBD2 aligns across 14 bases. Trimming removed 3 bases from V and 6 bases from J; junction bases left unmatched: 7. This CDR3 is built from 17 residues. Per germline, CDR1 MNHEY and CDR2 SMNVEV (reference sequence). The CDR3 loop reads CASSFIGLAGGGNEQFF. CDR3 coding DNA: TGTGCCAGCAGTTTCATCGGACTAGCGGGAGGTGGCAATGAGCAGTTCTTC.

V usage is TRBV27 and J usage is TRBJ2-1; 8 bases are a match to TRBD2. Germline assignment: CDR1 MNHEY and CDR2 SMNVEV (reference sequence). CDR3 size: 16 residues. V gave up 5 bases and J gave up 2 bases; unmatched junction bases: 8. CDR3 DNA: TGTGCCAGCAGTCCCTCAGCGGGAGAGGCCTACAATGAGCAGTTCTTC. Translating gives CASSPSAGEAYNEQFF.

This clonotype has a single count. This sequence joins TRBV5-1 and TRBJ2-7; maybe TRBD1 (6 bases). Germline V lookup: CDR1 SGHRS, CDR2 YFSETQ. Trimming pared 2 bases from V and 7 bases from J, leaving 13 bases between. The CDR3 has 13 residues. CDR3 loop: CASSFKQGDEQYF. DNA for the CDR3: TGCGCCAGCAGCTTCAAACAGGGCGATGAGCAGTACTTC.

This clonotype occurred many times. The chain recombines TRBV7-2 with TRBJ2-7; 9 positions agree with TRBD2. Trimming removed 0 bases from V and 3 bases from J; junction bases left unmatched: 0. The germline CDR1 and CDR2 sequences are SGHTA and FQGNSA. The CDR3 is made up of 14 amino acids. CDR3 sequence reads: CASSLASGSYEQYF. The DNA for the CDR3 is TGTGCCAGCAGCTTAGCTAGCGGGAGCTACGAGCAGTACTTC.

The CDR3 sequence is CSVAQGTAFF. The CDR3 coding sequence is TGCAGTGTCGCACAGGGGACGGCTTTCTTT. This chain uses TRBV20-1 with TRBJ1-1; 7 bases fit TRBD1. V gave up 7 bases and J gave up 11 bases; unmatched junction bases: 7. The CDR3 length is 10 residues. Germline CDR1 reads DFQATT; CDR2 reads SNEGSKA (reference sequence).

The chain carries TRBV6-5 and TRBJ1-1, with D uncertain. CDR1 is MNHEY and CDR2 is SVGAGI in the germline V gene. The CDR3 extends over 17 amino acids. Trimming shortened V by 2 bases and J by 1 base, and 17 bases separated the two germline ends. DNA of the CDR3: TGTGCCAGCAGTTACGATGGATTCGCGGGCTCGAACACTGAAGCTTTCTTT. It translates to CASSYDGFAGSNTEAFF.

As DNA, the CDR3 is TGTGCCAGCAGGCCAGACAGGGGGCGAAATGGGGGCACAGATACGCAGTATTTT. Translation gives CASRPDRGRNGGTDTQYF. The chain has TRBV28 and TRBJ2-3, with TRBD1 identical over 10 bases. Germline values: CDR1 MDHEN, CDR2 SYDVKM. The CDR3 spans 18 residues. Trimming took 6 bases from V and 1 from J; bases not matched to a gene: 13.